The entry below describes one T cell receptor (beta chain). Its antigen is currently unknown. This CDR3 contains 15 residues. The V gene's germline CDR1 is MNHEY and CDR2 SMNVEV (reference sequence). V was clipped by 7 bases and J by 0 bases, with 13 bases between them. Primers for the PCR totalled 60 Vbeta and 13 Jbeta. Only in-frame clones appear in the TCRdb table, and some are missing; sequencing was by immunoSEQ multiplex PCR. The sample carries 150,000 or so clones, 81% recorded once. The data belong to a study of cytomegalovirus exposure and HLA in healthy donors. Notes on the study in general: No immune exposure information besides CMV serostatus was available.

The chain has TRBV27 and TRBJ1-5; D may be TRBD1 (6 bases). Input material: PBMCs. The sequence came from a man aged 50 to 60 in good health and CMV-seropositive. Here the CDR3 DNA reads TGTGCCAGCACCCCGACAGGAGTTAGCAATCAGCCCCAGCATTTT. It yields the protein CASTPTGVSNQPQHF.